The T cell receptor (beta chain) described here comes from a study of blood T cell repertoires in COVID-19. On the study more broadly: Some COVID-19 samples were acute and others convalescent; all came from the United States, Italy and Spain. From T cells, B-cell-depleted T cells, or PBMCs came the material, which was cDNA or gDNA.

Authors' analysis steps: Estimates of nucleated cell counts were drawn from the amplification of reference gene primers. Method: immunoSEQ multiplex PCR; TCRdb's copy keeps in-frame clones and lacks some. V and J calls and clone size are copied from that table; D and trimming were computed from the DNA. The sample yields approximately 240,000 clones, around 82% seen once. The CDR3 totals 18 residues. The germline CDR1 and CDR2 sequences are LNHDA and SQIVND (reference sequence). The V and J ends lost 3 bases and 0 bases, in that order; junction bases with no gene match: 8. The sample taken for sequencing was peripheral blood. The chain recombines TRBV19 with TRBJ2-2; 9 positions match TRBD1. This TCR came from a woman older than 75 with active or convalescent COVID-19. The CDR3 DNA reads as TGTGCCAGTAGTATCGCGGGACAGGGACGGCCGAACACCGGGGAGCTGTTTTTT. Amino acid sequence: CASSIAGQGRPNTGELFF. The full variable domain, with the rest looked up from reference TRBV19 and TRBJ2-2, is DGGITQSPKYLFRKEGQNVTLSCEQNLNHDAMYWYRQDPGQGLRLIYYSQIVNDFQKGDIAEGYSVSREKKESFPLTVTSAQKNPTAFYLCASSIAGQGRPNTGELFFGEGSRLTVL.